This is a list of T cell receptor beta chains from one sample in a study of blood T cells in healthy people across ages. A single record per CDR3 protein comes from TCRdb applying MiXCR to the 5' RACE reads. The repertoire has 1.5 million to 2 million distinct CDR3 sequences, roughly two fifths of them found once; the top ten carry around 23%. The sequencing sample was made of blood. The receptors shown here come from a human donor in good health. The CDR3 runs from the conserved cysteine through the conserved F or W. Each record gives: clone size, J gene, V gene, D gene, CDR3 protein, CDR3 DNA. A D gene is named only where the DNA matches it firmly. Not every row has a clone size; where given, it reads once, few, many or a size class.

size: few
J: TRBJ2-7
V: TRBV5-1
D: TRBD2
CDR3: CASSFSPRGSGTFTSYEQYF
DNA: TGCGCCAGCAGCTTTTCCCCTCGGGGTAGCGGGACTTTTACCTCCTACGAGCAGTACTTC

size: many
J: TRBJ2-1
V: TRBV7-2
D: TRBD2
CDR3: CASSTHGLAGGNEQFF
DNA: TGTGCCAGCAGCACTCACGGACTAGCGGGGGGTAATGAGCAGTTCTTC

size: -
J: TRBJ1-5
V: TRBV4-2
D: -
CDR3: CASGRVTPGQPQHF
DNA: TGTGCCAGCGGCCGAGTAACCCCGGGTCAGCCCCAGCATTTT

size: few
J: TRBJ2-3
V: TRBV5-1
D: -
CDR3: CASSFMPTSTDTQYF
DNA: TGCGCCAGCAGCTTTATGCCTACTAGCACAGATACGCAGTATTTT

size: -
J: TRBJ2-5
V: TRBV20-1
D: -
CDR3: CSARDSSSRRGETQYF
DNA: TGCAGTGCTAGGGATTCTTCGTCTAGGAGGGGAGAGACCCAGTACTTC

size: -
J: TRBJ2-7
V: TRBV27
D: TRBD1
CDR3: CASSLWDRISYEQYF
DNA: TGTGCCAGCAGTTTATGGGACAGGATCTCCTACGAGCAGTACTTC

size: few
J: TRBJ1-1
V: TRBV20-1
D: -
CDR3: CSSNPYTEAFF
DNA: TGCAGTTCTAACCCGTACACTGAAGCTTTCTTT

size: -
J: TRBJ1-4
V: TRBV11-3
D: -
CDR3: CASSVVREQLFF
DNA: TGTGCCAGCTCGGTGGTTCGGGAGCAACTGTTTTTT

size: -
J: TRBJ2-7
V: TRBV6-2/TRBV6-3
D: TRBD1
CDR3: CASSYSDRGGLYEQYF
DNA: TGTGCCAGCAGTTACTCGGACAGGGGGGGACTCTACGAGCAGTACTTC

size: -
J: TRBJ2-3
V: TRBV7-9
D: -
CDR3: CASSLVTEYTDTQYF
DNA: TGTGCCAGCAGCTTAGTGACAGAATACACAGATACGCAGTATTTT

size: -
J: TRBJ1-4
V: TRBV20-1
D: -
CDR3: CSARSGTANEKLFF
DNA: TGCAGTGCTAGGTCGGGGACTGCTAATGAAAAACTGTTTTTT

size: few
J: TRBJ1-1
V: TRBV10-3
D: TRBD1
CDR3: CAIRDREGTEAFF
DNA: TGTGCCATCAGGGACAGGGAAGGTACTGAAGCTTTCTTT

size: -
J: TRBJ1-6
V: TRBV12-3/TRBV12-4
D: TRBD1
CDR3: CASSFTGDGSPLHF
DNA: TGTGCCAGCAGTTTTACAGGGGACGGTTCACCCCTCCACTTT

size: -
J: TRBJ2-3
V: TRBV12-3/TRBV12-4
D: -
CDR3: CASSLGILDSTDTQYF
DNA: TGTGCCAGCAGTTTAGGGATTCTTGACAGCACAGATACGCAGTATTTT

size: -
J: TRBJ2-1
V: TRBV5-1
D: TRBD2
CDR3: CASSLIASGGGFYEQFF
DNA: TGCGCCAGCAGCTTGATTGCCAGCGGGGGTGGATTCTACGAGCAGTTCTTC

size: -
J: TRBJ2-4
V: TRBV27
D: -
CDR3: CASSRTDIAKNIQYF
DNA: TGTGCCAGCAGCCGGACGGACATAGCCAAAAACATTCAGTACTTC

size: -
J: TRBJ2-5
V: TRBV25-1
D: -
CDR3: CASSGQAVETQYF
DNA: TGTGCCAGCAGTGGACAGGCGGTAGAGACCCAGTACTTC

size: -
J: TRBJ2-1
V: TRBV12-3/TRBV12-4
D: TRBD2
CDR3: CASTAGGLADEQFF
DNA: TGTGCCAGCACCGCGGGAGGGCTAGCGGATGAGCAGTTTTTC

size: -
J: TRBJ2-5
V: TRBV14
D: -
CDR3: CASSQGPIQYF
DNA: TGTGCCAGCAGCCAAGGACCAATCCAGTACTTC

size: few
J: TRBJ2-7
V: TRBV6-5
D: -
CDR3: CASSSTTEQYF
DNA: TGTGCCAGCAGTTCCACGACCGAGCAGTACTTC

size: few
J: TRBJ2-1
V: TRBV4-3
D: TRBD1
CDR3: CASSQARTGGKFF
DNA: TGCGCCAGCAGCCAAGCTCGGACAGGGGGCAAGTTCTTC

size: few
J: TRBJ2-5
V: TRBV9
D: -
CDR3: CASSVQGGRIQETQYF
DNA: TGTGCCAGCAGCGTCCAGGGGGGGCGCATCCAAGAGACCCAGTACTTC

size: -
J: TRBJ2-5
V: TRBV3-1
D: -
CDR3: CASSQHPGGTIGETQYF
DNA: TGTGCCAGCAGCCAGCACCCAGGGGGGACAATAGGAGAGACCCAGTACTTC

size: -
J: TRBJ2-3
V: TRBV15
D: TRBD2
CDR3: CATSTRTSGGADTQYF
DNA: TGTGCCACCAGCACCCGGACTAGCGGTGGTGCGGATACGCAGTATTTT

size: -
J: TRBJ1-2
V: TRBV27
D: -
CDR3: CASSPSGGIDGYTF
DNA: TGTGCCAGCAGTCCTTCGGGAGGGATAGATGGCTACACCTTC

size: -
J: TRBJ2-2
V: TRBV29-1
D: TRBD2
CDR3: CSAMGGTGELFF
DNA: TGCAGCGCCATGGGGGGGACCGGGGAGCTGTTTTTT

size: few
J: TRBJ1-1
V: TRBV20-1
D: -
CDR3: CSAPKGTEAFF
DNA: TGCAGTGCTCCCAAAGGCACTGAAGCTTTCTTT

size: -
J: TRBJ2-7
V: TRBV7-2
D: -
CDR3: CVSSLAETYEQYF
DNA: TGTGTCAGCAGCTTAGCCGAGACCTACGAGCAGTACTTC

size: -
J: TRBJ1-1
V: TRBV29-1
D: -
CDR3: CSVEDPDPPAFF
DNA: TGCAGCGTTGAAGACCCTGACCCTCCCGCTTTCTTT

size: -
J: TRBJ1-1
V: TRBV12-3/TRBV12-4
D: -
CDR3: CASSLLEGEAFF
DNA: TGTGCCAGCAGTTTATTAGAGGGGGAAGCTTTCTTT

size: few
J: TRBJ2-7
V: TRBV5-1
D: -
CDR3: CASSQLLGLPGDSYEQYF
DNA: TGCGCCAGCAGCCAACTCCTGGGACTCCCAGGGGACTCCTACGAGCAGTACTTC

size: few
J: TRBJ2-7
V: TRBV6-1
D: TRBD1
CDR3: CASSEAWTGVYEQYF
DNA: TGTGCCAGCAGTGAAGCTTGGACAGGTGTGTACGAGCAGTACTTC

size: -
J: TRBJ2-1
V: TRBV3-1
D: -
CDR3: CASSQDLRKQFF
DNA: TGTGCCAGCAGCCAAGACCTTAGAAAGCAGTTCTTC

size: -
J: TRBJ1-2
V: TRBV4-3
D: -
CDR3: CASNQLERGYYGYTF
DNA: TGCGCCAGCAACCAATTGGAGAGGGGGTACTATGGCTACACCTTC

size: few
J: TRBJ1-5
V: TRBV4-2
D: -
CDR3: CASSQAEEFDQPQHF
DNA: TGTGCCAGCAGCCAAGCCGAGGAGTTTGATCAGCCCCAGCATTTT

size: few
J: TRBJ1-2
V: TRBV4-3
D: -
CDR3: CASSREERRGYTF
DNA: TGCGCCAGCAGCCGGGAGGAGAGGAGAGGCTACACCTTC

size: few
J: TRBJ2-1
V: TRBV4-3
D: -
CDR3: CASSQDFGTETYNEQFF
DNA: TGCGCCAGCAGCCAAGATTTCGGGACTGAAACATACAATGAGCAGTTCTTC

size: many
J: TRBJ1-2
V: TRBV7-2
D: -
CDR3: CASSLEGSRTPNYGYTF
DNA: TGTGCCAGCAGCTTAGAGGGTTCTCGGACCCCTAACTATGGCTACACCTTC

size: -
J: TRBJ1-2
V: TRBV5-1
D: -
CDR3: CASSLEAGNLGYTF
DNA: TGCGCCAGCAGCTTGGAGGCAGGGAATTTAGGCTACACCTTC

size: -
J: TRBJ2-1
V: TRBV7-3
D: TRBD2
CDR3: CASSLRANAGGSYNEQFF
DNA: TGTGCCAGCAGCTTAAGGGCCAATGCGGGGGGGTCCTACAATGAGCAGTTCTTC

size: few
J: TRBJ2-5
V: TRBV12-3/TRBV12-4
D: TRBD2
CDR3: CASSFSGGEGETQYF
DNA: TGTGCCAGCAGTTTTAGCGGGGGGGAGGGAGAGACCCAGTACTTC

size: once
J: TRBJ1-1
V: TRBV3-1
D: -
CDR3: CASSHAWVIPQTAFF
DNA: TGTGCCAGCAGCCACGCGTGGGTCATCCCGCAGACAGCTTTCTTT

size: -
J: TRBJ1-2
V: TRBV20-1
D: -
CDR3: CSASNVANYGYTF
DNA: TGCAGTGCTAGTAATGTGGCTAACTATGGCTACACCTTC

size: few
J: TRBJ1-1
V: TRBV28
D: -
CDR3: CASSLGFSGTEAFF
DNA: TGTGCCAGCAGCCTAGGGTTTTCGGGCACTGAAGCTTTCTTT

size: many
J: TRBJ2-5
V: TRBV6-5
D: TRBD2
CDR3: CASSFPSDGRETQYF
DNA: TGTGCCAGCAGTTTCCCGTCTGACGGGAGGGAGACCCAGTACTTC

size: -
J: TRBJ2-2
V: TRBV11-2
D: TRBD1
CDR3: CASSSGTGLTGELFF
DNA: TGTGCCAGCAGCTCCGGGACAGGGTTGACCGGGGAGCTGTTTTTT

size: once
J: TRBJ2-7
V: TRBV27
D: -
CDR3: CASITQGRTYEQYF
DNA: TGTGCCAGCATAACCCAGGGTAGGACCTACGAGCAGTACTTC

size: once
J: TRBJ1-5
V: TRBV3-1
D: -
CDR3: CASSQEMVDHQPQHF
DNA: TGTGCCAGCAGCCAAGAAATGGTTGATCATCAGCCCCAGCATTTT

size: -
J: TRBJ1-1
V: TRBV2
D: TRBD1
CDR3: CAGSKTGFSGTEAFF
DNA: TGTGCCGGCAGTAAGACAGGGTTTTCGGGTACTGAAGCTTTCTTT

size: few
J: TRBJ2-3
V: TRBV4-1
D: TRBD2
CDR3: CASASGGFTDTQYF
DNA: TGCGCCAGCGCTAGCGGGGGATTCACAGATACGCAGTATTTT

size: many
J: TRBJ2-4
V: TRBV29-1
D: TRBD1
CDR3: CSAATGENIQYF
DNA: TGCAGCGCCGCGACAGGGGAAAACATTCAGTACTTC

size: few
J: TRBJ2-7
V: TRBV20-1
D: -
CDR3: CSAVNGYEQYF
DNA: TGCAGTGCCGTCAATGGCTACGAGCAGTACTTC

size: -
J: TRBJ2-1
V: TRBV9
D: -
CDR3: CASSPREELSYNEQFF
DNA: TGTGCCAGCAGCCCAAGGGAGGAACTATCCTACAATGAGCAGTTCTTC

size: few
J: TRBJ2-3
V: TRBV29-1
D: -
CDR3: CSVEWSGSTDTQYF
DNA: TGCAGCGTTGAATGGTCCGGGAGCACAGATACGCAGTATTTT

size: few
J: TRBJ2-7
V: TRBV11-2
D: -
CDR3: CASSLSGKLSYEQYF
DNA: TGTGCCAGCAGCTTATCGGGGAAACTCTCCTACGAGCAGTACTTC

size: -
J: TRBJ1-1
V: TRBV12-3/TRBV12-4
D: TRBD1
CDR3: CASSFGGQGLTKVFF
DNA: TGTGCCAGCAGTTTTGGGGGACAGGGGCTCACCAAAGTTTTCTTT

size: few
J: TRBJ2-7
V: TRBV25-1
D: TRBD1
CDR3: CASSRPPSQGAYEQYF
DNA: TGTGCCAGCAGTCGACCCCCAAGTCAGGGGGCCTACGAGCAGTACTTC